The 15 T cell receptor beta chains below all came from one sample that was sequenced in a study of blood T cell repertoires in COVID-19. Sequenced by immunoSEQ multiplex PCR; TCRdb stores in-frame clones only, minus some. This table holds approximately 260,000 clones, about 85% found once. The sequenced sample was PBMCs or T cells enriched from blood (not recorded which). These receptors were obtained from a woman aged 30 to 39 with acute COVID-19.

This clone was counted once. V is TRBV28 and J is TRBJ2-3; perhaps TRBD1 as D (5 bases). Germline V gene data show CDR1 as MDHEN and CDR2 as SYDVKM. The CDR3 is 14 residues long. Trimming stripped 5 bases from V and 3 bases from J, with 12 bases between. The CDR3 protein is CASSPPDRTDTQYF. CDR3 DNA: TGTGCCAGCAGTCCTCCAGACAGAACAGATACGCAGTATTTT. Combining the CDR3 with reference TRBV28 and TRBJ2-3 gives the whole variable domain DVKVTQSSRYLVKRTGEKVFLECVQDMDHENMFWYRQDPGLGLRLIYFSYDVKMKEKGDIPEGYSVSREKKERFSLILESASTNQTSMYLCASSPPDRTDTQYFGPGTRLTVL.

The chain couples TRBV19 to TRBJ1-6, with D maybe TRBD1 (6 bases). Germline-derived CDR1 and CDR2 are LNHDA and SQIVND (reference sequence). This CDR3 comprises 16 residues. The V end was cut by 5 bases, the J end by 7 bases, with 18 bases between. CDR3 amino acids: CASSVETGRGNSPLHF. As DNA, the CDR3 is TGTGCCAGTAGTGTTGAAACAGGGAGGGGGAATTCACCCCTCCACTTT.

This chain links TRBV5-1 with TRBJ2-7, with D possibly matching TRBD1 (6 bases). Deletions cut 0 bases from V and 4 bases from J, with 14 bases between. Germline V gene sequence: CDR1 SGHRS, CDR2 YFSETQ. This CDR3 has 15 amino acids. The CDR3 here is CASSLAGHHSYEQYF. The CDR3 DNA is TGCGCCAGCAGCTTGGCGGGACACCATTCTTACGAGCAGTACTTC. Looking up the rest from reference TRBV5-1 and TRBJ2-7 gives the full variable domain: KAGVTQTPRYLIKTRGQQVTLSCSPISGHRSVSWYQQTPGQGLQFLFEYFSETQRNKGNFPGRFSGRQFSNSRSEMNVSTLELGDSALYLCASSLAGHHSYEQYFGPGTRLTVT.

V is TRBV5-4 and J is TRBJ2-7, with D possibly being TRBD1 (5 bases). Germline lookup yields CDR1 SGHNT and CDR2 YYREEE (reference sequence). The CDR3 sequence is 15 residues long. With 3 bases removed from V and 2 bases from J, the gap between germline ends came to 15 bases. CDR3 in DNA: TGTGCCAGCAGCTCGCATGCAGGGTTTCCCTACGAGCAGTACTTC. Protein sequence: CASSSHAGFPYEQYF.

This chain connects TRBV6-2 or TRBV6-3 to TRBJ1-1, with unresolved D. The CDR3 length is 14 residues. The germline V gene has CDR1 MNHEY and CDR2 SVGEGT. V dropped 3 bases and J dropped 1 base, with 9 bases sitting between them. The CDR3 protein is CASSYGHRNTEAFF. For the CDR3, the DNA is TGTGCCAGCAGTTATGGGCACAGGAACACTGAAGCTTTCTTT.

This chain links TRBV28 with TRBJ1-3, with TRBD1 matching over 8 bases. V gave up 2 bases and J gave up 1 base; unmatched junction bases: 4. Germline CDR1 and CDR2: MDHEN and SYDVKM. This CDR3 has 16 residues. CDR3 amino acids: CASSLRQGASGNTIYF. The CDR3 nucleotides read TGTGCCAGCAGTTTAAGGCAGGGGGCGTCTGGAAACACCATATATTTT.

The V and J genes are TRBV28 and TRBJ1-4; TRBD1 aligns across 8 bases. Trimming removed 8 bases from V and 7 bases from J; junction bases left unmatched: 12. The CDR3 sequence is 15 residues long. Germline V gene sequence: CDR1 MDHEN, CDR2 SYDVKM. The CDR3 sequence: CASPLGAQGAEKLFF. CDR3 bases: TGTGCCAGCCCACTTGGGGCCCAGGGGGCTGAAAAACTGTTTTTT.

The chain carries TRBV6-5 and TRBJ1-2; possibly TRBD1 for D (5 bases). CDR1 is MNHEY and CDR2 is SVGAGI in the germline V gene. V lost 2 bases to trimming and J lost 5 bases, with 9 bases between them. The CDR3 is 13 amino acids. Written as DNA, the CDR3 is TGTGCCAGCAGTTACGACAGCCTGTATGGCTACACCTTC. This codes for CASSYDSLYGYTF.

Of note for this clone: One end of the junction does not line up with germline, which may come from a read error. V and J are TRBV7-7 and TRBJ2-5; 8 bases line up with TRBD2. The germline CDR1 and CDR2 sequences are SSHAT and FNYEAQ (reference sequence). This CDR3 has 15 amino acids. The CDR3 loop reads CASSMGGGRQETQYF. The DNA for the CDR3 is TGTGCTAGCAGCATGGGCGGGGGGAGGCAAGAGACCCAGTACTTC.

The chain employs TRBV3-1 (or the pseudogene TRBV3-2) and TRBJ1-2, with 8 positions matching TRBD1. The CDR3 spans 13 residues. The germline V gene encodes CDR1 LGHDT and CDR2 YNNKEL (reference sequence). V lost 5 bases to trimming and J lost 8 bases; unmatched junction nucleotides: 7. CDR3 protein: CASSERTGRGYTF. CDR3 nucleotide sequence: TGTGCCAGCAGCGAGAGGACAGGGCGCGGCTACACCTTC.

V usage is TRBV2 and J usage is TRBJ2-2, with 11 bases identical to TRBD2. The CDR3 extends over 16 amino acids. With 10 bases clipped from V and 0 bases from J, the junction kept 7 bases outside the gene matches. Germline CDR1 SNHLY, CDR2 FYNNEI. The CDR3 loop reads CATRLAGLANTGELFF. CDR3 nucleotide sequence: TGTGCCACCCGACTAGCGGGACTCGCGAACACCGGGGAGCTGTTTTTT.

The chain combines TRBV4-3 with TRBJ2-2, with D unresolved. The length of the CDR3 is 15 residues. Germline values: CDR1 LGHNA, CDR2 YSLEER. V lost 0 bases, J lost 4 bases, and 9 bases lay in between. As DNA, the CDR3 is TGCGCCAGCAGCCAAGATGAGGCCGTCACCGGGGAGCTGTTTTTT. This translates into CASSQDEAVTGELFF.

The rearrangement joins TRBV2 to TRBJ1-3; the D is unclear. CDR3 length equals 15 residues. CDR1 and CDR2 from the germline V gene are SNHLY and FYNNEI. Trimming left V 2 bases short and J 0 bases short, with 8 bases between. CDR3 sequence: CASSETGHSGNTIYF. DNA for the CDR3: TGTGCCAGCAGTGAAACTGGTCACTCTGGAAACACCATATATTTT.

The chain employs TRBV18 and TRBJ1-5, with D uncertain. Between the trimmed V and J ends, which lost 1 base and 2 bases, there was a span of 6 bases. The CDR3 totals 14 residues. The germline V gene encodes CDR1 KGHSH and CDR2 LQKENI. CDR3 residues: CASSPLAGNQPQHF. The CDR3 DNA is TGTGCCAGCTCACCACTAGCAGGCAATCAGCCCCAGCATTTT.

This clone showed up just once. V usage is TRBV12-3 or TRBV12-4 and J usage is TRBJ2-3; unclear D gene. Trimming shortened V by 10 bases and J by 0 bases, and 11 bases separated the two germline ends. The CDR3 length is 13 residues. CDR3 sequence (DNA): TGTGCCACCAGCTTCCTCAGCACAGATACGCAGTATTTT. Residues: CATSFLSTDTQYF.